This is a list of T cell receptor beta chains from one sample in a study of T cell responses to AZD1222 COVID-19 vaccine. The repertoire was sequenced with immunoSEQ multiplex PCR; TCRdb's copy has only in-frame clones and lacks some. Here the sample spans 200,000 to 300,000 clones, approximately 95% being singletons. This material consisted of peripheral blood, taken on day 0 of AZD1222 vaccination. The receptors come from an adult in good health. CDR3s include the opening cysteine and the closing phenylalanine or tryptophan. D genes are given only for firm matches. Clone sizes are given selectively: once, few, many, or a class where the clone is expanded.

d_call j_call clone_size v_call cdr3_aa cdr3_nt
TRBD1 TRBJ1-5 - TRBV9 CASSPDRGEQPQHF TGTGCCAGCAGCCCAGACAGGGGGGAACAGCCCCAGCATTTT
TRBD2 TRBJ2-1 - TRBV5-4 CASSPGTSGGPYNEQFF TGTGCCAGCAGCCCTGGGACTAGCGGGGGGCCCTACAATGAGCAGTTCTTC
- TRBJ1-1 - TRBV18 CASSTDRNTEAFF TGTGCCAGCTCAACGGACCGGAACACTGAAGCTTTCTTT
- TRBJ2-7 - TRBV5-1 CASSLGGQVYEQYF TGCGCCAGCAGCTTGGGGGGACAAGTATACGAGCAGTACTTC
- TRBJ1-5 - TRBV30 CAWSVEAGGPQHF TGTGCCTGGAGTGTAGAAGCGGGGGGGCCCCAGCATTTT
- TRBJ1-5 few TRBV12-3/TRBV12-4 CASSFQGNQPQHF TGTGCCAGCAGTTTTCAGGGCAATCAGCCCCAGCATTTT
TRBD2 TRBJ2-5 - TRBV14 CASSRLGLAGEESETQYF TGTGCCAGCAGCCGCCTGGGACTAGCGGGAGAAGAGAGCGAGACCCAGTACTTC
- TRBJ2-7 - TRBV30 CAWRVRGGHEQYF TGTGCCTGGAGGGTCCGGGGAGGCCACGAGCAGTACTTC
- TRBJ1-5 - TRBV19 CASSPSGGGRRNQPQHF TGTGCCAGTAGTCCCTCGGGAGGGGGGCGACGCAATCAGCCCCAGCATTTT
- TRBJ1-1 - TRBV28 CASRGDFDTEAFF TGTGCCAGCAGGGGGGACTTTGACACTGAAGCTTTCTTT
- TRBJ1-2 - TRBV3-1/TRBV3-2 CASSQDPPESPPLLYGYTF TGTGCCAGCAGCCAAGATCCGCCCGAAAGCCCGCCTTTATTGTATGGCTACACCTTC
- TRBJ2-3 - TRBV7-9 CASSLDLGGTDTQYF TGTGCCAGCAGCTTGGACTTAGGGGGGACCGATACGCAGTATTTT
TRBD1 TRBJ2-3 - TRBV29-1 CSVLQGAPDTQYF TGCAGCGTTTTACAGGGGGCCCCAGATACGCAGTATTTT
- TRBJ1-1 once TRBV4-2 CASSPFGGALNTEAFF TGTGCCAGCAGCCCCTTCGGAGGGGCCCTGAACACTGAAGCTTTCTTT
TRBD1 TRBJ2-7 - TRBV6-2/TRBV6-3 CASSHRQGRYEQYF TGTGCCAGCAGCCACCGACAGGGGCGGTACGAGCAGTACTTC
TRBD2 TRBJ2-1 once TRBV3-1/TRBV3-2 CASSQPPGTSGIGVNEQFF TGTGCCAGCAGCCAACCTCCTGGGACTAGCGGGATCGGGGTCAATGAGCAGTTCTTC
TRBD1 TRBJ1-2 once TRBV19 CASSTTGGRGNYGYTF TGTGCCAGTAGTACGACAGGGGGCCGGGGTAACTATGGCTACACCTTC
- TRBJ1-1 - TRBV7-8 CASRRQPTEAFF TGTGCCAGCAGGCGACAGCCAACTGAAGCTTTCTTT
TRBD1 TRBJ2-1 - TRBV5-4 CASSLVGTGGRHEQFF TGTGCCAGCAGCTTGGTCGGGACAGGGGGAAGGCATGAGCAGTTCTTC
- TRBJ2-1 once TRBV7-9 CASSFRDGNEQFF TGTGCCAGCAGCTTCCGGGACGGCAATGAGCAGTTCTTC
- TRBJ2-7 - TRBV11-1 CASSLNRVSYEQYF TGTGCCAGCAGCTTAAACAGGGTCTCCTACGAGCAGTACTTC
- TRBJ2-2 - TRBV2 CASSVGGAGTGELFF TGTGCCAGCAGCGTAGGGGGCGCGGGAACCGGGGAGCTGTTTTTT
- TRBJ2-7 - TRBV19 CASSPTLGRRVDEQYF TGTGCCAGTAGTCCGACCCTCGGCAGGAGGGTTGACGAGCAGTACTTC
- TRBJ1-1 - TRBV28 CASSLFGTNTEAFF TGTGCCAGCAGTTTATTCGGCACAAACACTGAAGCTTTCTTT
- TRBJ1-5 once TRBV2 CASSGGGHGQPQHF TGTGCCAGCAGTGGCGGGGGGCACGGCCAGCCCCAGCATTTT
TRBD2 TRBJ2-7 - TRBV27 CASSFQRGSSYEQYF TGTGCCAGCAGTTTCCAGCGGGGGTCCTCCTACGAGCAGTACTTC
TRBD2 TRBJ2-1 - TRBV7-9 CASSFGTSGGHYNEQFF TGTGCCAGCAGCTTCGGGACTAGCGGGGGACATTACAATGAGCAGTTCTTC
- TRBJ2-2 - TRBV9 CASSPPGPRGTGELFF TGTGCCAGCAGCCCTCCGGGACCTCGGGGGACCGGGGAGCTGTTTTTT
TRBD2 TRBJ2-1 - TRBV28 CASSPQRESSYNEQFF TGTGCCAGCAGCCCCCAGCGGGAGAGCTCCTACAATGAGCAGTTCTTC
TRBD1 TRBJ1-2 - TRBV25-1 CASSRDSIYGYTF TGTGCCAGCAGTCGGGACAGCATCTATGGCTACACCTTC
TRBD2 TRBJ2-3 - TRBV6-5 CASSSLAGGTQYF TGTGCCAGCAGTTCCCTAGCGGGAGGTACGCAGTATTTT
- TRBJ1-2 - TRBV28 CASIGRDNYGYTF TGTGCCAGCATAGGTCGGGACAACTATGGCTACACCTTC
- TRBJ1-6 - TRBV7-9 CASSFFSTLGNSPLHF TGTGCCAGCAGCTTTTTCTCCACACTTGGTAATTCACCCCTCCACTTT
- TRBJ1-5 - TRBV12-2 CASRLALVGGLYQPQHF TGTGCAAGTCGCTTAGCGTTGGTGGGGGGGCTCTATCAGCCCCAGCATTTT
TRBD1 TRBJ2-5 - TRBV7-8 CASSLDGTGGITYQETQYF TGTGCCAGCAGCTTAGATGGGACAGGGGGTATAACGTACCAAGAGACCCAGTACTTC
- TRBJ1-2 - TRBV29-1 CSVLSYGYTF TGCAGCGTTTTATCCTATGGCTACACCTTC
TRBD1 TRBJ1-2 - TRBV20-1 CSASDRGYYGYTF TGCAGTGCTAGTGACAGGGGCTACTATGGCTACACCTTC
TRBD1 TRBJ2-5 - TRBV30 CAWGGQGGVTQYF TGTGCCTGGGGAGGACAGGGGGGTGTGACCCAGTACTTC
- TRBJ2-4 - TRBV7-2 CASSLSREDIQYF TGTGCCAGCAGCTTATCCAGGGAGGACATTCAGTACTTC
- TRBJ1-6 - TRBV5-1 CASSLGSVSYNSPLHF TGCGCCAGCAGCCTCGGTTCAGTGTCATATAATTCACCCCTCCACTTT
TRBD1 TRBJ1-2 once TRBV6-6 CASSSQGTYGYTF TGTGCCAGCAGTTCACAGGGGACGTATGGCTACACCTTC
- TRBJ1-2 - TRBV7-2 CASSLADLGGRFSYTF TGTGCCAGCAGCTTAGCAGATCTCGGGGGTAGATTTAGCTACACCTTC
- TRBJ1-5 - TRBV3-1/TRBV3-2 CASSQTGTNQPQHF TGTGCCAGCAGCCAAACAGGTACCAATCAGCCCCAGCATTTT
TRBD1 TRBJ2-1 once TRBV5-1 CASSLTSPKDRVALEQFF TGCGCCAGCAGCCTCACCTCCCCTAAGGACAGGGTAGCCCTGGAGCAGTTCTTC
- TRBJ2-5 - TRBV3-1/TRBV3-2 CASSQVQETQYF TGTGCCAGCAGCCAAGTCCAAGAGACCCAGTACTTC
- TRBJ1-2 once TRBV7-9 CASSPSPTSYTF TGTGCCAGCAGCCCCAGTCCCACGAGCTACACCTTC